These 6 T cell receptor beta chains came from one sample sequenced in a study of control samples from healthy donors and cancer patients. Profiled with immunoSEQ multiplex PCR; TCRdb holds only in-frame clones, not every one. The table records around 86,000 clones, about 90% of them present only once. Specimen: PBMCs. The receptors here all came from a woman aged 55 to 70 with head and neck cancer.

The J gene is TRBJ2-1, the V gene TRBV7-2; 8 bases align to TRBD2. From germline, CDR1 is SGHTA and CDR2 FQGNSA. The CDR3 spans 16 residues. The trim removed 0 bases at V and 6 bases at J, leaving 7 bases unmatched. The CDR3 DNA is TGTGCCAGCAGCTTAGCGTCGGGACTAGGGATCAATGAGCAGTTCTTC. It translates to CASSLASGLGINEQFF.

The sample holds one count of this clone. V usage is TRBV19 and J usage is TRBJ2-7, with D unresolved. The CDR3 sequence is 13 residues long. V lost 6 bases to trimming and J lost 3 bases, with 12 bases between them. Germline V CDR1 and CDR2: LNHDA, SQIVND (reference sequence). The CDR3 sequence: CASSPEWSYEQYF. The CDR3 coding sequence is TGTGCCAGTAGCCCCGAATGGAGCTACGAGCAGTACTTC.

V is TRBV7-2 and J is TRBJ2-1; tentatively, D is TRBD1 (6 bases). V gave up 4 bases and J gave up 9 bases, with 13 bases separating them. The CDR3 has 13 amino acids. Per the germline V gene, CDR1 is SGHTA and CDR2 is FQGNSA. The CDR3, as DNA: TGTGCCAGCAGCTCGATGAGACAGGCTGAGCAGTTCTTC. It specifies CASSSMRQAEQFF.

In its sample, this clone was seen once. This sequence joins TRBV28 and TRBJ1-2; D may be TRBD1 (6 bases). Trimming took off 5 bases at V and 4 bases at J, with 11 bases between the two ends. The CDR3 is 13 residues long. Germline V gives CDR1 MDHEN, CDR2 SYDVKM. The chain's CDR3 is CASSATGIYGYTF. The CDR3 DNA sequence: TGTGCCAGCAGTGCCACAGGGATCTATGGCTACACCTTC.

V gene TRBV5-1 combines with J gene TRBJ1-2; TRBD1 might be the D (6 bases). V lost 0 bases and J lost 2, with 8 bases in between. The CDR3 runs 14 residues. The V gene's germline CDR1 is SGHRS and CDR2 YFSETQ. In nucleotides, the CDR3 is TGCGCCAGCAGCTTGGACCAGGGGAACTATGGCTACACCTTC. Amino acids: CASSLDQGNYGYTF.

The chain uses TRBV3-1 (or the pseudogene TRBV3-2) and TRBJ2-4; the D gene could be TRBD1 or TRBD2 (5 bases each). CDR3 length equals 15 residues. Per the germline V gene, CDR1 is LGHDT and CDR2 is YNNKEL (reference sequence). V was shortened by 6 bases and J by 0 bases, with 12 bases between the two germline ends. DNA for the CDR3: TGTGCCAGCAGTGCTCTCGGGACAGCCAAAAACATTCAGTACTTC. Translating it yields CASSALGTAKNIQYF.